This is a list of T cell receptor beta chains from one sample in a study of metastatic and nonmetastatic thyroid tumors. Via MiXCR, TCRdb re-called the PCR reads. The table shows more than 15,000 clones, with 30% to 35% occurring only once. The specimen was blood. The receptors originated from a female donor with papillary thyroid cancer or a benign thyroid nodule (not recorded which). Some clones in this sample may be carry-over from other donors' samples. Both conserved end residues are part of each CDR3. The D gene is left open where the match is weak. The size entry is marked missing in some rows and otherwise reads once, few, many or a size class.

>TRBJ2-5|many|TRBV15|-
CATSRTRQTQETQYF
TGTGCCACCAGCAGAACTAGACAGACCCAAGAGACCCAGTACTTC
>TRBJ1-5|medium-sized|TRBV6-1|TRBD1
CASSESGDRGYNQPQHF
TGTGCCAGCAGTGAATCAGGGGACAGAGGTTACAATCAGCCCCAGCATTTT
>TRBJ1-5|-|TRBV6-2/TRBV6-3|TRBD1
CARSWTGTGWPNHF
TGTGCCAGGAGTTGGACAGGGACGGGGTGGCCCAACCATTTT
>TRBJ2-2|-|TRBV7-9|-
CASSGTGNTGELFF
TGTGCCAGCAGCGGCACAGGGAATACGGGGGAGCTGTTTTTT
>TRBJ2-3|many|TRBV24-1|TRBD1
CATSGQGDTQYF
TGTGCCACCTCCGGACAGGGCGATACGCAGTATTTT
>TRBJ2-5|medium-sized|TRBV7-3|TRBD1
CASSPGQGIWAQYF
TGTGCCAGCAGCCCGGGACAGGGGATTTGGGCCCAGTACTTC
>TRBJ1-5|-|TRBV20-1|-
CSASPRQTSNQPQHF
TGCAGTGCCTCCCCCCGGCAAACTAGCAATCAGCCCCAGCATTTT
>TRBJ1-2|-|TRBV30|TRBD1
CAWRGSGTGVPYGYTF
TGTGCCTGGAGGGGATCCGGGACAGGGGTCCCCTATGGCTACACCTTC
>TRBJ2-2|few|TRBV6-4|-
CASSGDNTGELFF
TGTGCCAGCAGTGGGGACAACACCGGGGAGCTGTTTTTT
>TRBJ2-1|-|TRBV20-1|TRBD2
CSARWGGSGSYNEQFF
TGCAGTGCTAGGTGGGGCGGGAGTGGATCCTACAATGAGCAGTTCTTC
>TRBJ2-6|-|TRBV5-8|-
CASRTGANVLTF
TGTGCCAGCAGAACTGGGGCCAACGTCCTGACTTTC
>TRBJ2-7|-|TRBV4-1|-
CASSQGGDPHEQYF
TGCGCCAGCAGCCAAGGGGGGGACCCCCACGAGCAGTACTTC
>TRBJ1-6|-|TRBV6-2/TRBV6-3|-
CASSRQEAGNSPLHF
TGTGCCAGCAGTCGCCAGGAGGCAGGAAATTCACCCCTCCACTTT
>TRBJ2-5|-|TRBV4-2|-
CASIQDTGVPETQYF
TGTGCCAGCATCCAAGATACGGGGGTGCCAGAGACCCAGTACTTC
>TRBJ2-1|medium-sized|TRBV6-1|-
CASTFPEGLVQFF
TGTGCCAGCACCTTTCCCGAGGGGTTGGTGCAGTTCTTC
>TRBJ2-5|-|TRBV29-1|-
CSVGGAPRGETQYF
TGCAGCGTTGGAGGGGCCCCCCGGGGAGAGACCCAGTACTTC
>TRBJ1-2|medium-sized|TRBV4-2|-
CASSQDLVRAGYTF
TGTGCCAGCAGCCAAGATCTGGTCAGGGCCGGCTACACCTTC
>TRBJ2-1|once|TRBV5-1|-
CASSLRQTQSYNEQFF
TGCGCCAGCAGCCTAAGACAGACCCAATCCTACAATGAGCAGTTCTTC
>TRBJ2-7|medium-sized|TRBV10-3|-
CAISEPDSPTTTYEQYF
TGTGCCATCAGTGAGCCCGACAGCCCAACGACCACCTACGAGCAGTACTTC
>TRBJ2-3|few|TRBV6-4|TRBD1
CASSDSPDRGTDTQYF
TGTGCCAGCAGTGACTCCCCGGACAGGGGAACAGATACGCAGTATTTT
>TRBJ2-3|medium-sized|TRBV6-1|TRBD2
CAVENGGAADTQYF
TGTGCCGTAGAAAACGGGGGGGCGGCAGATACGCAGTATTTT
>TRBJ2-5|-|TRBV3-1|-
CASSQDPGDPETQYF
TGTGCCAGCAGCCAAGATCCGGGGGACCCAGAGACCCAGTACTTC
>TRBJ2-7|-|TRBV2|-
CASSELTYEQYF
TGTGCCAGCAGTGAGTTGACCTACGAGCAGTACTTC
>TRBJ2-1|-|TRBV9|TRBD1
CASSATGGAEDCSYNEQFF
TGTGCCAGCAGCGCGACAGGGGGCGCCGAGGATTGTTCCTACAATGAGCAGTTCTTC
>TRBJ2-2|medium-sized|TRBV5-1|TRBD2
CASSLTSGGPRGTGELFF
TGCGCCAGCAGCCTTACTAGCGGGGGGCCCCGGGGCACCGGGGAGCTGTTTTTT
>TRBJ1-2|medium-sized|TRBV19|TRBD1
CASSRRGQGWYGYTF
TGTGCCAGTAGCCGTCGGGGACAGGGGTGGTATGGCTACACCTTC
>TRBJ2-7|few|TRBV6-2/TRBV6-3|TRBD1
CASSWTGTYEQYF
TGTGCCAGCAGCTGGACAGGGACCTACGAGCAGTACTTC
>TRBJ2-3|many|TRBV7-6|-
CASSPGYTDTQYF
TGTGCCAGCAGCCCAGGATACACAGATACGCAGTATTTT
>TRBJ2-5|-|TRBV6-1|-
CASSEVAKQTQYF
TGTGCCAGCAGTGAAGTGGCCAAACAGACCCAGTACTTC
>TRBJ2-1|few|TRBV7-2|-
CASSLVGNEQFF
TGTGCCAGCAGCTTAGTCGGGAATGAGCAGTTCTTC
>TRBJ2-2|-|TRBV7-3|-
CACSLNKGHNTGELFF
TGTGCCTGCAGCTTAAATAAAGGACATAACACCGGGGAGCTGTTTTTT
>TRBJ2-2|many|TRBV24-1|-
CATSESDGELFF
TGTGCCACCAGTGAATCAGACGGGGAGCTGTTTTTT
>TRBJ1-3|medium-sized|TRBV12-3/TRBV12-4|-
CASGRQAFSGNTIYF
TGTGCCAGCGGGAGACAGGCCTTCTCTGGAAACACCATATATTTT
>TRBJ1-6|many|TRBV5-6|TRBD1
CASSLVGTGYSPLHF
TGTGCCAGCAGCTTGGTCGGGACAGGGTATTCACCCCTCCACTTT
>TRBJ2-5|many|TRBV2|TRBD2
CASSDFYKLAGDRGTQYF
TGTGCCAGCAGTGATTTTTATAAGCTAGCGGGCGACCGGGGGACCCAGTACTTC
>TRBJ1-4|many|TRBV14|-
CASSQGVEKLFF
TGTGCCAGCAGCCAAGGAGTTGAAAAACTGTTTTTT
>TRBJ2-7|medium-sized|TRBV12-3/TRBV12-4|TRBD1
CASTEGTGLYEQYF
TGTGCCAGCACGGAAGGGACAGGCCTCTACGAGCAGTACTTC
>TRBJ2-3|few|TRBV10-2|-
CASSEGGSSDTHYF
TGCGCCAGCAGTGAGGGGGGTAGTTCAGATACGCATTATTTT
>TRBJ2-1|once|TRBV10-2|TRBD2
CASFHGGAEQFF
TGCGCCAGCTTCCACGGGGGGGCTGAGCAGTTCTTC
>TRBJ1-2|-|TRBV4-2|-
CASSQVWVDGYTF
TGTGCCAGCAGCCAAGTTTGGGTGGATGGCTACACCTTC
>TRBJ2-3|many|TRBV7-9|-
CASSLGTNTDTQYF
TGTGCCAGCAGCTTAGGGACTAACACAGATACGCAGTATTTT
>TRBJ1-2|many|TRBV5-4|-
CASSLLSGNYGYTF
TGTGCCAGCAGCTTGCTTTCAGGAAACTATGGCTACACCTTC
>TRBJ2-5|many|TRBV18|-
CASSLSSQETQYF
TGTGCCAGCTCACTCTCCTCCCAAGAGACCCAGTACTTC
>TRBJ1-1|medium-sized|TRBV7-9|-
CASSLSRVEAFF
TGTGCCAGCAGCTTAAGTAGAGTTGAAGCTTTCTTT
>TRBJ1-1|large|TRBV27|TRBD1
CASSLTRGLLNEAFF
TGTGCCAGCAGTTTAACCAGGGGGCTTTTGAATGAAGCTTTCTTT
>TRBJ2-2|-|TRBV6-1|-
CTSSEAGGLTGELFF
TGTACCAGCAGTGAAGCCGGGGGCCTCACCGGGGAGCTGTTTTTT
>TRBJ1-6|few|TRBV6-1|TRBD1
CASSEIGQGARSPLHF
TGTGCCAGCAGTGAAATCGGACAGGGGGCTCGTTCACCCCTCCACTTT
>TRBJ1-2|large|TRBV27|-
CASSLFASFRGYYGYTF
TGTGCCAGCAGTTTATTCGCCTCTTTCAGAGGGTACTATGGCTACACCTTC
>TRBJ1-2|-|TRBV30|-
CAWSVTGSYGYTF
TGTGCCTGGAGTGTAACAGGGAGCTATGGCTACACCTTC
>TRBJ2-2|-|TRBV11-3|-
CASSRSTVELFF
TGTGCCAGCAGCCGTTCTACAGTGGAGCTGTTTTTT
>TRBJ1-2|medium-sized|TRBV10-3|-
CAISVQDYGYTF
TGTGCCATCAGTGTGCAGGACTATGGCTACACCTTC
>TRBJ2-7|-|TRBV6-1|TRBD1
CASSEEQGNPYEQYF
TGTGCCAGCAGTGAAGAACAGGGGAATCCATACGAGCAGTACTTC
>TRBJ2-3|-|TRBV11-2|-
CASSGGAGSPDTQYF
TGTGCCAGCAGCGGGGGGGCCGGGAGCCCAGATACGCAGTATTTT
>TRBJ2-3|-|TRBV12-3/TRBV12-4|TRBD2
CASSVGGAAHLSTDTQYF
TGTGCCAGCTCGGTCGGGGGGGCGGCTCATCTAAGCACAGATACGCAGTATTTT
>TRBJ2-2|medium-sized|TRBV4-1|-
CASSQDPTATGELFF
TGCGCCAGCAGCCAAGATCCCACCGCCACCGGGGAGCTGTTTTTT